Listed below are T cell receptor beta chains from one sample, sequenced in a study of T-cell reconstitution after alpha-beta-depleted transplantation in children. TCRdb passed the PCR reads through MiXCR, listing each CDR3 protein once. Among some 250,000 distinct CDR3 sequences listed, around 11% were seen once. The sequences come from PBMCs from the stem cell graft donor, collected from the stem cell graft. These TCRs come from a human donor who donated a stem cell graft to a child with acute lymphoblastic leukemia. CDR3s include the opening cysteine and the closing phenylalanine or tryptophan. A D gene is named only where the DNA matches it firmly. Rows may omit the clone size; those that give it use once, few, many or a size class.

D gene: TRBD2; J gene: TRBJ2-7; clone size: many; V gene: TRBV6-6; CDR3 protein: CAIGLAVYEQYF; CDR3 DNA: TGTGCCATAGGACTAGCGGTATACGAGCAGTACTTC
D gene: -; J gene: TRBJ2-7; clone size: many; V gene: TRBV9; CDR3 protein: CASSVDSVAYEQYF; CDR3 DNA: TGTGCCAGCAGCGTAGATTCGGTTGCCTACGAGCAGTACTTC
D gene: TRBD1; J gene: TRBJ1-2; clone size: many; V gene: TRBV2; CDR3 protein: CASSHSDRGGGYTF; CDR3 DNA: TGTGCCAGCAGTCACTCGGACAGGGGAGGTGGCTACACCTTC
D gene: -; J gene: TRBJ1-2; clone size: once; V gene: TRBV6-1; CDR3 protein: CASRRTDSVYGYTF; CDR3 DNA: TGTGCCAGCAGACGGACGGATTCCGTCTATGGCTACACCTTC
D gene: -; J gene: TRBJ2-5; clone size: many; V gene: TRBV5-1; CDR3 protein: CASSFQGGKETQYF; CDR3 DNA: TGCGCCAGCAGCTTCCAGGGGGGTAAAGAGACCCAGTACTTC
D gene: -; J gene: TRBJ1-2; clone size: many; V gene: TRBV3-1; CDR3 protein: CASSQEVGDYYGYTF; CDR3 DNA: TGTGCCAGCAGCCAAGAAGTGGGGGATTACTATGGCTACACCTTC
D gene: -; J gene: TRBJ1-6; clone size: many; V gene: TRBV5-5; CDR3 protein: CASSSGPYSPLHF; CDR3 DNA: TGTGCCAGCAGCTCGGGACCCTATTCACCCCTCCACTTT
D gene: -; J gene: TRBJ2-5; clone size: many; V gene: TRBV29-1; CDR3 protein: CSVEDLFRVGRQETQYF; CDR3 DNA: TGCAGCGTTGAAGATCTCTTTAGGGTGGGGCGGCAAGAGACCCAGTACTTC
D gene: -; J gene: TRBJ1-1; clone size: few; V gene: TRBV20-1; CDR3 protein: CSPNPRNGAHTEAFF; CDR3 DNA: TGCAGTCCCAATCCTCGAAACGGGGCCCACACTGAAGCTTTCTTT
D gene: -; J gene: TRBJ2-2; clone size: few; V gene: TRBV24-1; CDR3 protein: CATSDETGMGNTGELFF; CDR3 DNA: TGTGCCACCAGTGATGAGACAGGAATGGGGAACACCGGGGAGCTGTTTTTT
D gene: TRBD2; J gene: TRBJ2-6; clone size: many; V gene: TRBV28; CDR3 protein: CASISGGAQLGANVLTF; CDR3 DNA: TGTGCCAGCATCTCCGGGGGGGCCCAATTAGGGGCCAACGTCCTGACTTTC
D gene: TRBD2; J gene: TRBJ2-3; clone size: many; V gene: TRBV6-4; CDR3 protein: CASSPTSGGTDTQYF; CDR3 DNA: TGTGCCAGCAGCCCTACTAGCGGGGGCACAGATACGCAGTATTTT
D gene: TRBD1; J gene: TRBJ2-1; clone size: many; V gene: TRBV12-3/TRBV12-4; CDR3 protein: CASSGTGDQQFF; CDR3 DNA: TGTGCCAGCAGCGGGACAGGTGATCAGCAGTTCTTC
D gene: -; J gene: TRBJ2-7; clone size: -; V gene: TRBV18; CDR3 protein: CASSPQGQNYEQYF; CDR3 DNA: TGTGCCAGCTCACCACAGGGGCAGAACTACGAGCAGTACTTC
D gene: -; J gene: TRBJ1-5; clone size: many; V gene: TRBV9; CDR3 protein: CASSVTGSGNQPQHF; CDR3 DNA: TGTGCCAGCAGCGTAACAGGGTCCGGCAATCAGCCCCAGCATTTT
D gene: TRBD2; J gene: TRBJ2-1; clone size: many; V gene: TRBV6-1; CDR3 protein: CASSEGSGGHNEQFF; CDR3 DNA: TGTGCCAGCAGTGAAGGTAGCGGGGGGCACAATGAGCAGTTCTTC
D gene: -; J gene: TRBJ2-5; clone size: -; V gene: TRBV5-6; CDR3 protein: CSSSNWGGADLETQYF; CDR3 DNA: TGTTCCAGCAGCAATTGGGGGGGCGCGGATTTGGAGACCCAGTACTTC
D gene: -; J gene: TRBJ1-5; clone size: many; V gene: TRBV7-2; CDR3 protein: CASSPVRGNQPQHF; CDR3 DNA: TGTGCCAGCAGCCCCGTGAGGGGCAATCAGCCCCAGCATTTT
D gene: TRBD1; J gene: TRBJ2-5; clone size: -; V gene: TRBV5-1; CDR3 protein: CASSLWTGGETQYF; CDR3 DNA: TGCGCCAGCAGCTTGTGGACAGGGGGAGAGACCCAGTACTTC
D gene: TRBD2; J gene: TRBJ2-1; clone size: few; V gene: TRBV20-1; CDR3 protein: CSARESGRAFNEQFF; CDR3 DNA: TGCAGTGCTAGAGAGAGCGGGAGGGCCTTCAATGAGCAGTTCTTC
D gene: -; J gene: TRBJ1-3; clone size: many; V gene: TRBV5-4; CDR3 protein: CASSLGGGGAWTGNTIYF; CDR3 DNA: TGTGCCAGCAGCTTGGGGGGTGGGGGCGCGTGGACTGGAAACACCATATATTTT
D gene: -; J gene: TRBJ2-2; clone size: many; V gene: TRBV7-8; CDR3 protein: CASSSQPANTGELFF; CDR3 DNA: TGTGCCAGCAGCTCACAACCAGCCAACACCGGGGAGCTGTTTTTT
D gene: TRBD1; J gene: TRBJ2-7; clone size: -; V gene: TRBV12-3/TRBV12-4; CDR3 protein: CASTRTGGYEQYF; CDR3 DNA: TGTGCCAGCACCAGGACAGGGGGATACGAGCAGTACTTC
D gene: -; J gene: TRBJ2-7; clone size: many; V gene: TRBV20-1; CDR3 protein: CSARYFGAFYF; CDR3 DNA: TGCAGTGCTAGATATTTCGGGGCATTTTACTTC
D gene: -; J gene: TRBJ1-1; clone size: many; V gene: TRBV28; CDR3 protein: CASSSVGTEAFF; CDR3 DNA: TGTGCCAGCAGTTCTGTGGGAACTGAAGCTTTCTTT
D gene: TRBD1; J gene: TRBJ1-2; clone size: many; V gene: TRBV6-1; CDR3 protein: CASSDPRTGLANYGYTF; CDR3 DNA: TGTGCCAGCAGTGACCCAAGGACAGGACTAGCTAACTATGGCTACACCTTC
D gene: -; J gene: TRBJ1-1; clone size: many; V gene: TRBV5-1; CDR3 protein: CASSPGAYTEAFF; CDR3 DNA: TGCGCCAGCAGCCCGGGAGCGTATACTGAAGCTTTCTTT
D gene: -; J gene: TRBJ2-6; clone size: many; V gene: TRBV7-2; CDR3 protein: CASSLRASGANVLTF; CDR3 DNA: TGTGCCAGCAGCCTTAGGGCGTCTGGGGCCAACGTCCTGACTTTC
D gene: TRBD1; J gene: TRBJ2-7; clone size: many; V gene: TRBV6-5; CDR3 protein: CASSYRRTGGGEQYF; CDR3 DNA: TGTGCCAGCAGTTACAGACGGACAGGAGGTGGCGAGCAGTACTTC
D gene: -; J gene: TRBJ2-5; clone size: many; V gene: TRBV24-1; CDR3 protein: CATSDLSQGSYQETQYF; CDR3 DNA: TGTGCCACCAGTGATTTGAGCCAGGGATCGTACCAAGAGACCCAGTACTTC
D gene: TRBD2; J gene: TRBJ2-7; clone size: many; V gene: TRBV4-1; CDR3 protein: CASSSSGNYEQYF; CDR3 DNA: TGCGCCAGCAGCTCCAGCGGGAACTACGAGCAGTACTTC
D gene: TRBD1; J gene: TRBJ2-7; clone size: many; V gene: TRBV29-1; CDR3 protein: CSVGGQTAPYEQYF; CDR3 DNA: TGCAGCGTTGGGGGACAGACTGCCCCCTACGAGCAGTACTTC
D gene: -; J gene: TRBJ1-5; clone size: many; V gene: TRBV28; CDR3 protein: CASTPRDRSNQPQHF; CDR3 DNA: TGTGCCAGCACGCCAAGGGACCGGAGCAATCAGCCCCAGCATTTT
D gene: -; J gene: TRBJ2-7; clone size: many; V gene: TRBV2; CDR3 protein: CASSELSFSYEQYF; CDR3 DNA: TGTGCCAGCAGTGAACTGAGCTTCTCCTACGAGCAGTACTTC
D gene: TRBD2; J gene: TRBJ2-5; clone size: many; V gene: TRBV7-6; CDR3 protein: CASSPITSGVQETQYF; CDR3 DNA: TGTGCCAGCAGCCCTATAACTAGCGGTGTCCAAGAGACCCAGTACTTC
D gene: -; J gene: TRBJ1-1; clone size: -; V gene: TRBV30; CDR3 protein: CAWSGREAFF; CDR3 DNA: TGTGCCTGGAGCGGGCGTGAAGCTTTCTTT
D gene: -; J gene: TRBJ2-3; clone size: many; V gene: TRBV27; CDR3 protein: CASSSSSVIWADTQYF; CDR3 DNA: TGTGCCAGCAGTTCATCTAGCGTAATTTGGGCAGATACGCAGTATTTT
D gene: -; J gene: TRBJ2-7; clone size: few; V gene: TRBV29-1; CDR3 protein: CSVDSGTLYEQYF; CDR3 DNA: TGCAGCGTGGACTCCGGGACTCTCTACGAGCAGTACTTC
D gene: -; J gene: TRBJ2-7; clone size: many; V gene: TRBV4-2; CDR3 protein: CASSLGIGGGPPYEQYF; CDR3 DNA: TGTGCCAGCAGCCTAGGTATCGGCGGCGGCCCACCCTACGAGCAGTACTTC
D gene: TRBD2; J gene: TRBJ2-1; clone size: many; V gene: TRBV12-3/TRBV12-4; CDR3 protein: CASSWSSGGDEQFF; CDR3 DNA: TGTGCCAGCAGTTGGTCTAGCGGGGGGGATGAGCAGTTCTTC
D gene: TRBD2; J gene: TRBJ2-3; clone size: -; V gene: TRBV20-1; CDR3 protein: CSAREGTSGRGTDTQYF; CDR3 DNA: TGCAGTGCTAGAGAGGGGACTAGCGGGAGAGGCACAGATACGCAGTATTTT
D gene: -; J gene: TRBJ2-7; clone size: -; V gene: TRBV5-4; CDR3 protein: CASSLVPTITSYEQYF; CDR3 DNA: TGTGCCAGCAGCTTGGTCCCTACTATAACCTCCTACGAGCAGTACTTC
D gene: TRBD1; J gene: TRBJ2-1; clone size: many; V gene: TRBV9; CDR3 protein: CASSVDRAPYNEQFF; CDR3 DNA: TGTGCCAGCAGCGTGGACAGGGCTCCCTACAATGAGCAGTTCTTC
D gene: -; J gene: TRBJ1-5; clone size: -; V gene: TRBV6-2/TRBV6-3; CDR3 protein: CASSYEGRGNQPQHF; CDR3 DNA: TGTGCCAGCAGTTACGAGGGTCGAGGCAATCAGCCCCAGCATTTT